This TCR beta chain was sequenced for a study of cytotoxic CD8 clonotypes in ibrutinib-treated CLL. CDR1 and CDR2 from the germline V gene are SGHTA and FQGNSA. This CDR3 comprises 13 residues. Trimming removed 5 bases at V and 10 bases at J, with 17 bases between. TCRdb's table, derived via immunoSEQ multiplex PCR, lists solely in-frame clones and lacks some. The repertoire includes 150,000 or so clones, 70% to 90% of them detected once, and around 2.1% sits in the top ten. Sequenced material: PBMCs, taken after 24 months of ibrutinib treatment. The chain recombines TRBV7-2 with TRBJ1-1; D is ambiguous. This TCR was recovered from a human donor with chronic lymphocytic leukemia. CDR3 protein: CASSLLRADRAFF. CDR3 sequence (DNA): TGTGCCAGCAGCCTACTTAGAGCTGACCGAGCTTTCTTT.